This TCR beta chain was sequenced in a study of blood T cell dynamics during melanoma immunotherapy. Study-level background: Patients with metastatic melanoma got pembrolizumab or nivolumab-ipilimumab as first-line care.

Time point described: week 3, after first cycle of checkpoint inhibitor. The table came from immunoSEQ multiplex PCR; TCRdb's copy has only in-frame clones and leaves some out. The sample holds around 16,000 clones, approximately 94% seen once. CDR3 length: 15 residues. Germline V gene data show CDR1 as MNHEY and CDR2 as SVGAGI. Trimming removed 4 bases from V and 2 bases from J, with 13 bases in between. This clonotype was obtained from a human donor with melanoma. The material was effector memory CD8+ T cells from blood, obtained from a patient treated with checkpoint blockade. The chain uses TRBV6-5 and TRBJ2-3; no clear D gene. The CDR3 nucleotides read TGTGCCAGCAGTTGGTCCCAGGACCTCACAGATACGCAGTATTTT. This sequence encodes CASSWSQDLTDTQYF.